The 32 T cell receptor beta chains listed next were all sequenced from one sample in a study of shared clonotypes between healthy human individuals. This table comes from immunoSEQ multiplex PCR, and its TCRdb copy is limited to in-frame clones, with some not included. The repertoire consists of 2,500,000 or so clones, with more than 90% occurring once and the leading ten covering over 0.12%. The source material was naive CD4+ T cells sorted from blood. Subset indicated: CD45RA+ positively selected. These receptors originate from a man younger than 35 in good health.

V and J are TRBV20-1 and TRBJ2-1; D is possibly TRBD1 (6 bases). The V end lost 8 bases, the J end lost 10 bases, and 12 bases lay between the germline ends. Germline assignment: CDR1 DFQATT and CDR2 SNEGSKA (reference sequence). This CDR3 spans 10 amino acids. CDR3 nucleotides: TGCAGTCCTCTTGGACAGGAGCAGTTCTTC. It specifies CSPLGQEQFF.

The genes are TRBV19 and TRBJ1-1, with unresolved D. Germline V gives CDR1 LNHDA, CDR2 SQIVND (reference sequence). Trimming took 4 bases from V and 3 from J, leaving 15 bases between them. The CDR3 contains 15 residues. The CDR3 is CASSKLEGYDTEAFF. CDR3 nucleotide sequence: TGTGCCAGTAGTAAGCTTGAGGGTTACGACACTGAAGCTTTCTTT.

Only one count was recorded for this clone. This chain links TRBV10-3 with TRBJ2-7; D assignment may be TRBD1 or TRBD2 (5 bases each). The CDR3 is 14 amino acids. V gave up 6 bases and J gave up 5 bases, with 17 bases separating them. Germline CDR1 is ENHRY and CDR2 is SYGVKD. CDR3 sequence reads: CAISGLQGSNEQYF. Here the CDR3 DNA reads TGTGCCATCAGCGGACTTCAGGGTTCGAACGAGCAGTACTTC.

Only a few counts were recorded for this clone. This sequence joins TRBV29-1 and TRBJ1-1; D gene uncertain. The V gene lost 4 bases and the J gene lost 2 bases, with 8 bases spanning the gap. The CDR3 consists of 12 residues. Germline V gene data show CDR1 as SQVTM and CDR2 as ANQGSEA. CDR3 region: CSVVSANTEAFF. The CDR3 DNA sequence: TGCAGCGTTGTCAGCGCTAACACTGAAGCTTTCTTT.

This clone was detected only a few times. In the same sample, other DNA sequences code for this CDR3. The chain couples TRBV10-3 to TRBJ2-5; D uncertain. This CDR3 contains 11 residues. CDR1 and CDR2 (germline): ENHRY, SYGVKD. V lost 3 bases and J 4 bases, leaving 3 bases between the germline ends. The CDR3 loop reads CAISELETQYF. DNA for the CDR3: TGTGCCATCAGTGAATTAGAGACCCAGTACTTC.

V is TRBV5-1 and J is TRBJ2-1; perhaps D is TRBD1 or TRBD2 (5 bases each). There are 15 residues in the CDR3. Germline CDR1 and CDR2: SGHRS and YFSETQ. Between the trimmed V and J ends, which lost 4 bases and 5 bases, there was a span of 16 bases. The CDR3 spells CASSDLGTGNNEQFF. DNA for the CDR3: TGCGCCAGCAGCGACCTCGGGACGGGCAACAATGAGCAGTTCTTC.

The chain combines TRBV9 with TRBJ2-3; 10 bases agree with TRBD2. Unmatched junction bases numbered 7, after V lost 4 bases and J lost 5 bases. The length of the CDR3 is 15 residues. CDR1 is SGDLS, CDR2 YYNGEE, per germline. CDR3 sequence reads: CASSPLAGVEDTQYF. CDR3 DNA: TGTGCCAGCAGCCCCCTAGCGGGAGTGGAAGATACGCAGTATTTT.

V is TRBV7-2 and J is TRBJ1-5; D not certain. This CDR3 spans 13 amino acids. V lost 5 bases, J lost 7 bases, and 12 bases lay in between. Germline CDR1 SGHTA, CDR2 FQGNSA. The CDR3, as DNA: TGTGCCAGCAGCCGGTCGGGAGGACAGCCCCAGCATTTT. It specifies CASSRSGGQPQHF. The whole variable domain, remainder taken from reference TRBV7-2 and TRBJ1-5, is GAGVSQSPSNKVTEKGKDVELRCDPISGHTALYWYRQSLGQGLEFLIYFQGNSAPDKSGLPSDRFSAERTGGSVSTLTIQRTQQEDSAVYLCASSRSGGQPQHFGDGTRLSIL.

CDR3: CASSSTPDSAVQHF. DNA of the CDR3: TGTGCCAGCAGTTCCACCCCGGACAGCGCGGTCCAGCATTTT. The chain links TRBV7-6 to TRBJ1-5; possibly TRBD1 for D (6 bases). V was cut by 6 bases and J by 12 bases, with 21 bases left in between. This CDR3 spans 14 amino acids. Germline CDR1 SGHVS, CDR2 FNYEAQ.

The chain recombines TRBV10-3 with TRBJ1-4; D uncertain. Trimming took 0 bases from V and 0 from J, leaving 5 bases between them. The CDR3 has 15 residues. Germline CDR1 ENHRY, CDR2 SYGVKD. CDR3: CAISESSTTNEKLFF. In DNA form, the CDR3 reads TGTGCCATCAGTGAGTCTAGTACAACTAATGAAAAACTGTTTTTT.

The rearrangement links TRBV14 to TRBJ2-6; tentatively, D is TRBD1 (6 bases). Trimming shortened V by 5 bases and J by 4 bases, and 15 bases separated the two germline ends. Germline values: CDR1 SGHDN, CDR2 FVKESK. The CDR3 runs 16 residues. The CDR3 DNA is TGTGCCAGCAGCGTAACCACAGGGCCCGGGGCCAACGTCCTGACTTTC. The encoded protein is CASSVTTGPGANVLTF.

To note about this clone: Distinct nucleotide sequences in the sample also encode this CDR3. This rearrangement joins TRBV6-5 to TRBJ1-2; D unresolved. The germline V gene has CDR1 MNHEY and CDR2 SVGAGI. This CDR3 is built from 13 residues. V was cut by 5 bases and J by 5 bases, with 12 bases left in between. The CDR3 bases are TGTGCCAGCAGTACCGGGCAAACTTATGGCTACACCTTC. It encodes CASSTGQTYGYTF.

The CDR3 reads CASSFPLWWTGGRQETQYF. The CDR3 nucleotides read TGTGCCAGCAGTTTCCCCCTCTGGTGGACAGGGGGGCGCCAAGAGACCCAGTACTTC. The chain links TRBV28 to TRBJ2-5, with TRBD1 identical over 10 bases. This CDR3 contains 19 residues. Germline-derived CDR1 and CDR2 are MDHEN and SYDVKM. After removal of 3 bases from V and 1 base from J, the junction contained 14 bases not matched to a gene. The full variable domain, its missing parts supplied by reference TRBV28 and TRBJ2-5, is DVKVTQSSRYLVKRTGEKVFLECVQDMDHENMFWYRQDPGLGLRLIYFSYDVKMKEKGDIPEGYSVSREKKERFSLILESASTNQTSMYLCASSFPLWWTGGRQETQYFGPGTRLLVL.

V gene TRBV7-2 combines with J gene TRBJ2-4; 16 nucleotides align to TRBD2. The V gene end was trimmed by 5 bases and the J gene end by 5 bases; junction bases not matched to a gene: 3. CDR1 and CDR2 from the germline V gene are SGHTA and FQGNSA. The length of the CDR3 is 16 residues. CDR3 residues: CASSPGTSGRENIQYF. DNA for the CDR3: TGTGCCAGCAGCCCAGGGACTAGCGGGAGGGAAAACATTCAGTACTTC.

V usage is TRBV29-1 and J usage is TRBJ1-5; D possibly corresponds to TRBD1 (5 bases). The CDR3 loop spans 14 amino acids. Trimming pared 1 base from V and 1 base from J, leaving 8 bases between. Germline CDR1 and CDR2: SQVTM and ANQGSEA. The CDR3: CSVEGGGSNQPQHF. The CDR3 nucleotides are TGCAGCGTTGAAGGGGGGGGGAGCAATCAGCCCCAGCATTTT.

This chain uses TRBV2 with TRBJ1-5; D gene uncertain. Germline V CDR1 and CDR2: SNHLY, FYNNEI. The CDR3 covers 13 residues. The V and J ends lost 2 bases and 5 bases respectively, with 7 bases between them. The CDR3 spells CASSERLDQPQHF. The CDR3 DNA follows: TGTGCCAGCAGTGAACGACTAGATCAGCCCCAGCATTTT. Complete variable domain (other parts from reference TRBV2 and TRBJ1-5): EPEVTQTPSHQVTQMGQEVILRCVPISNHLYFYWYRQILGQKVEFLVSFYNNEISEKSEIFDDQFSVERPDGSNFTLKIRSTKLEDSAMYFCASSERLDQPQHFGDGTRLSIL.

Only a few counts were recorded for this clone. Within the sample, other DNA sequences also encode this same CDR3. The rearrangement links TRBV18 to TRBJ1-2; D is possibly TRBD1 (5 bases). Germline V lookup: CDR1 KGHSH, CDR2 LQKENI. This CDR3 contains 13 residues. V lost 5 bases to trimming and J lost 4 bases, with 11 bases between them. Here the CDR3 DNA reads TGTGCCAGCTCATCGCGACAGACCTATGGCTACACCTTC. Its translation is CASSSRQTYGYTF.

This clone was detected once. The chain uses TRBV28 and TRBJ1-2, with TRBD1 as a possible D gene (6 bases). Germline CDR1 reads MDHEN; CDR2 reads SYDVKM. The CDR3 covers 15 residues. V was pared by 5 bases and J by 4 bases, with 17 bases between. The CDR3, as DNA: TGTGCCAGCAGTACTGAAGGGGGATCGGGCTATGGCTACACCTTC. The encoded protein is CASSTEGGSGYGYTF.

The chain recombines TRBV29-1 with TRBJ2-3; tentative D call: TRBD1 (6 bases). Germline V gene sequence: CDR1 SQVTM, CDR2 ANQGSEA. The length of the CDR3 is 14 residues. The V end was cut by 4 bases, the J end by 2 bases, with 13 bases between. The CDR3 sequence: CSVAKGDLTDTQYF. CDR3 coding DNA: TGCAGCGTTGCAAAGGGGGACCTCACAGATACGCAGTATTTT.

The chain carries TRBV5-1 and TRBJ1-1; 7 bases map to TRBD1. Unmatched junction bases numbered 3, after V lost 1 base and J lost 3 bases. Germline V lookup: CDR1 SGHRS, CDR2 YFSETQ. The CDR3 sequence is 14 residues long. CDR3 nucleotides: TGCGCCAGCAGCTTGCAGGGGGTAGACACTGAAGCTTTCTTT. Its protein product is CASSLQGVDTEAFF. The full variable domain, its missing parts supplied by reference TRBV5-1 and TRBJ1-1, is KAGVTQTPRYLIKTRGQQVTLSCSPISGHRSVSWYQQTPGQGLQFLFEYFSETQRNKGNFPGRFSGRQFSNSRSEMNVSTLELGDSALYLCASSLQGVDTEAFFGQGTRLTVV.

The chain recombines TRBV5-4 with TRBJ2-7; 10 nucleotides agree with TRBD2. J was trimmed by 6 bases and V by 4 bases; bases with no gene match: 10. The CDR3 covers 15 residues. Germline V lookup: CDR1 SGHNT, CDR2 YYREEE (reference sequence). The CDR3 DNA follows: TGTGCCAGCAGCCCTGGAGCTAGCGGGAGTCGCGAGCAGTACTTC. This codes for CASSPGASGSREQYF.

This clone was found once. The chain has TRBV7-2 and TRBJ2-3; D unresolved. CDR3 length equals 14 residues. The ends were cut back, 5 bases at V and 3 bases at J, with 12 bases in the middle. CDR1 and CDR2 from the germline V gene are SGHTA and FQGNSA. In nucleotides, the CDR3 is TGTGCCAGCAGCCCAAGCCCAGCAACAGATACGCAGTATTTT. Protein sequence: CASSPSPATDTQYF.

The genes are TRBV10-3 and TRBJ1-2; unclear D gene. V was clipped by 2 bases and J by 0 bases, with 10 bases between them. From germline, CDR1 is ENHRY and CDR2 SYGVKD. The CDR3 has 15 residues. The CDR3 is CAISEGYGANYGYTF. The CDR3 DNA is TGTGCCATCAGTGAGGGGTACGGAGCTAACTATGGCTACACCTTC.

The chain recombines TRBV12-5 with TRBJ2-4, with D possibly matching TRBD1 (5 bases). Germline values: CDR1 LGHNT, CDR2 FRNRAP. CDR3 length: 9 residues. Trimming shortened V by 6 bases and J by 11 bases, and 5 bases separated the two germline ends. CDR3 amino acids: CASGTVQYF. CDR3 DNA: TGTGCTAGTGGGACAGTTCAGTACTTC.

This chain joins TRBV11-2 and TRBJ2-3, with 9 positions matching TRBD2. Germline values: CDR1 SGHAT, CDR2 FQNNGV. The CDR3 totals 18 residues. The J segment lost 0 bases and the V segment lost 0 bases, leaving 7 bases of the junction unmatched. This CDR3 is CASSLDKSGRFSTDTQYF. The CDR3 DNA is TGTGCCAGCAGCTTAGATAAGAGCGGGAGGTTTAGCACAGATACGCAGTATTTT.

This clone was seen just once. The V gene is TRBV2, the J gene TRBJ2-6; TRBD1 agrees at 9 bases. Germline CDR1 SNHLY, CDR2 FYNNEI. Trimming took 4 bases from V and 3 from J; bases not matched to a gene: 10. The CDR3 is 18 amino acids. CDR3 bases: TGTGCCAGCAGTGTGAGGAGACAGGGGGGACTTGGGGCCAACGTCCTGACTTTC. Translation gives CASSVRRQGGLGANVLTF. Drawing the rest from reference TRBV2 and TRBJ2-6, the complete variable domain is EPEVTQTPSHQVTQMGQEVILRCVPISNHLYFYWYRQILGQKVEFLVSFYNNEISEKSEIFDDQFSVERPDGSNFTLKIRSTKLEDSAMYFCASSVRRQGGLGANVLTFGAGSRLTVL.

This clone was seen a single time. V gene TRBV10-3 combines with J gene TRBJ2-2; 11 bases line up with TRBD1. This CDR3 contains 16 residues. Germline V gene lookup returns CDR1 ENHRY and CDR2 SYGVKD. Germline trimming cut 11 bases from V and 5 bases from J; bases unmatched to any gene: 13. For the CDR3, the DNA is TGTGCCGCCGGACAGGGGGCCACCGCTAAGACCGGGGAGCTGTTTTTT. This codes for CAAGQGATAKTGELFF.

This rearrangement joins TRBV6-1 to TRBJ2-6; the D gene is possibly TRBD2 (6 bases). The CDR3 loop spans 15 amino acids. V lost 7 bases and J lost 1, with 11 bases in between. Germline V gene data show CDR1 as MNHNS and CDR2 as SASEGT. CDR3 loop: CASTLEGSGANVLTF. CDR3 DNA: TGTGCCAGCACCTTGGAGGGTTCTGGGGCCAACGTCCTGACTTTC.

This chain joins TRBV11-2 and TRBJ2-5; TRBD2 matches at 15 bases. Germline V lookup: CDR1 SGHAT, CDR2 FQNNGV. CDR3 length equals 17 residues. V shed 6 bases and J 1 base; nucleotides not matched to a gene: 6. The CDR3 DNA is TGTGCCAGCAGGGCACGGACTAGCGGGGGGGCCCAAGAGACCCAGTACTTC. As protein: CASRARTSGGAQETQYF.

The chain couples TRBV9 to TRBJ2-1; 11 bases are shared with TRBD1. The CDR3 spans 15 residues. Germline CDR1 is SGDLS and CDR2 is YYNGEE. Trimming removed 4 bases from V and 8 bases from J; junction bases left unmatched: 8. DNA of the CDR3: TGTGCCAGCAGCCCGGACAGGGGGCTCATCGATGAGCAGTTCTTC. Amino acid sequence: CASSPDRGLIDEQFF.

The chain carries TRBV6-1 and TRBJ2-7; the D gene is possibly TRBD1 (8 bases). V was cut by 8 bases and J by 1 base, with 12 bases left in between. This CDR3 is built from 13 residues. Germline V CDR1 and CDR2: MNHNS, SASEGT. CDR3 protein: CASVQGGSYEQYF. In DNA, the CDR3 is TGTGCCAGCGTACAGGGGGGGTCCTACGAGCAGTACTTC.

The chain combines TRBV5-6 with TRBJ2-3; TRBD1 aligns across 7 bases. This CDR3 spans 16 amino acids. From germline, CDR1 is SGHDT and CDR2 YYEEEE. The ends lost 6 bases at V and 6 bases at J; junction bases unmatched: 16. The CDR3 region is CASTLGQVNLGDTQYF. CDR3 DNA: TGTGCCAGCACTTTAGGACAGGTGAACCTCGGCGATACGCAGTATTTT.